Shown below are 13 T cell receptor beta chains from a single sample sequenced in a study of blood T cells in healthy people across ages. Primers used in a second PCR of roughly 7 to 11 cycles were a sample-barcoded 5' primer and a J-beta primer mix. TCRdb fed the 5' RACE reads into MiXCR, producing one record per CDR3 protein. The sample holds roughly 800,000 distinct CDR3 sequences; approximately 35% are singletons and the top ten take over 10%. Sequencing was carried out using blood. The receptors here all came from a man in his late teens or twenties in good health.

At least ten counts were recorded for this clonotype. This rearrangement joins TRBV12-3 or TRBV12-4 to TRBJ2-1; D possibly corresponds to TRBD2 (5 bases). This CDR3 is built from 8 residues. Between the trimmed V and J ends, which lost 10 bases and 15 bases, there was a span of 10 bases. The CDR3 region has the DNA TGTGCCACCGGTCTAGCGTTCTTC. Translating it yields CATGLAFF.

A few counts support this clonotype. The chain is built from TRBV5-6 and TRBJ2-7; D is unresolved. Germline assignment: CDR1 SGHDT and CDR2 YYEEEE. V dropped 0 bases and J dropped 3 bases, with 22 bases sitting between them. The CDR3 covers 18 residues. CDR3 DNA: TGTGCCAGCAGCTTGGCCGTTTCCCCAAGATATTTATTCTACGAGCAGTACTTC. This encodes CASSLAVSPRYLFYEQYF.

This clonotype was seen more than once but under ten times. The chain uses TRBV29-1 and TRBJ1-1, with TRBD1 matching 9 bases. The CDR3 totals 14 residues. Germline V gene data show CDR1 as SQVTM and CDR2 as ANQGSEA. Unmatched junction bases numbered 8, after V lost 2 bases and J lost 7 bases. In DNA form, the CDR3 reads TGCAGCGTTGAAAGGGCGGCGGACAGGGGTGAAGCTTTCTTT. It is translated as CSVERAADRGEAFF. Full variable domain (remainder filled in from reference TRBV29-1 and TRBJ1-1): SAVISQKPSRDICQRGTSLTIQCQVDSQVTMMFWYRQQPGQSLTLIATANQGSEATYESGFVIDKFPISRPNLTFSTLTVSNMSPEDSSIYLCSVERAADRGEAFFGQGTRLTVV.

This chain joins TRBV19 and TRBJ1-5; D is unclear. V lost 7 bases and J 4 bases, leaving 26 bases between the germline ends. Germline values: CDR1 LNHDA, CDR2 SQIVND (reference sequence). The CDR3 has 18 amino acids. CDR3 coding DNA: TGTGCCAGTAAGTCTTTCGGCTCCGGGAAGGTCGGAAATCAGCCCCAGCATTTT. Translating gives CASKSFGSGKVGNQPQHF.

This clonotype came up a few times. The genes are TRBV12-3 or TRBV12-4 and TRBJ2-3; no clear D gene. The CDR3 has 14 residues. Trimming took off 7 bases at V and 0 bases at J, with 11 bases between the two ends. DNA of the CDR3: TGTGCCAGCACCGAGCACCCAAGCACAGATACGCAGTATTTT. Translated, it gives CASTEHPSTDTQYF.

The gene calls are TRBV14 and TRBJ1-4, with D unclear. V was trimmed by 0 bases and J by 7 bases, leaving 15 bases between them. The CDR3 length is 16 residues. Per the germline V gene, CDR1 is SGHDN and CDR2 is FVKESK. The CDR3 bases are TGTGCCAGCAGCCAAGATTTTAGGGCATCAGGTGAAAAACTGTTTTTT. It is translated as CASSQDFRASGEKLFF.

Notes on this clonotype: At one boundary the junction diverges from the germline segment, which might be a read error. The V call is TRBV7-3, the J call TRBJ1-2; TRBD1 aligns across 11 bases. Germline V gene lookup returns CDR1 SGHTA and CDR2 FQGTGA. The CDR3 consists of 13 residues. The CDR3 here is CASSMGQGGGYTF. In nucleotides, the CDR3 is TGCGCCAGCAGTATGGGACAGGGGGGAGGCTACACCTTC.

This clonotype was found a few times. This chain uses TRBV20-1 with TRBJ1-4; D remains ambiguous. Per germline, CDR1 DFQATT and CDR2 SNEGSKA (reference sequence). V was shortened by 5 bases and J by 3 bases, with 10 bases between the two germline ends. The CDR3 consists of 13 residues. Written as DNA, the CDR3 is TGCAGTGCTTCCAGGAGCGCTAATGAAAAACTGTTTTTT. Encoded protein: CSASRSANEKLFF.

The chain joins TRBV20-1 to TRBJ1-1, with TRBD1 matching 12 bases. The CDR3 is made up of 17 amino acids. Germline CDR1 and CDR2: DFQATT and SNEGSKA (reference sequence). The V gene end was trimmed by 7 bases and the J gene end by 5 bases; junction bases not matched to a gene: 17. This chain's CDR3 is CSVPSGTGGPVGTEAFF. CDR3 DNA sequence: TGCAGTGTCCCTTCCGGGACAGGGGGCCCGGTGGGGACTGAAGCTTTCTTT.

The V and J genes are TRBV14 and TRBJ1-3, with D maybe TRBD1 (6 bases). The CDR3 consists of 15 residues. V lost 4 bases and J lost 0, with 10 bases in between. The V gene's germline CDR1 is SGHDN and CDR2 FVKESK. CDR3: CASSRGRGSGNTIYF. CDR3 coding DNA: TGTGCCAGCAGCCGCGGCAGGGGCTCTGGAAACACCATATATTTT.

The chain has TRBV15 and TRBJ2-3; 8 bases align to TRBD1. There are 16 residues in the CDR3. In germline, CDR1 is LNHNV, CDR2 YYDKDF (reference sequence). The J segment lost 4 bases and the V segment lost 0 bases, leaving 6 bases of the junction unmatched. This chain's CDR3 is CATSRDRAGGADTQYF. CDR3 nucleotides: TGTGCCACCAGCAGAGATCGGGCAGGGGGCGCAGATACGCAGTATTTT.

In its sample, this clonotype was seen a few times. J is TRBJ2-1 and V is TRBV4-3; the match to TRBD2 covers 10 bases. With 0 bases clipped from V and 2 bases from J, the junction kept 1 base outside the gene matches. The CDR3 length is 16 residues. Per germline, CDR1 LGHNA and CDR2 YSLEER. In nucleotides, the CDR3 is TGCGCCAGCAGCCAAGATGGGACTAGCGCCTACAATGAGCAGTTCTTC. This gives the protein CASSQDGTSAYNEQFF.

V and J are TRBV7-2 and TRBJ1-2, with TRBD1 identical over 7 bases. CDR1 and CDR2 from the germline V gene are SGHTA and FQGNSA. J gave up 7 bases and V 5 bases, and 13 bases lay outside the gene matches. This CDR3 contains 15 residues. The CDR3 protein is CASSRTPTGSLGYTF. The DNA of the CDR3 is TGTGCCAGCAGCCGCACCCCGACAGGGTCCCTTGGCTACACCTTC.